This T cell receptor (beta chain) was profiled in a study of cytomegalovirus exposure and HLA in healthy donors. Study-level points and caveats: In a later analysis, first-cohort TCR clusters were found to tend to co-occur in the roughly 120 validation repertoires. Researchers reported that three CMV-associated chains were confirmed in vitro as CMV antigen-specific.

The V end lost 3 bases, the J end lost 4 bases, and 10 bases lay between the germline ends. This CDR3 spans 15 amino acids. CDR1 is LNHDA, CDR2 SQIVND, per germline (reference sequence). This clone was observed a single time. Its antigen is unknown. Among the roughly 120 subjects of the validation cohort, separate from the approximately 700-subject first cohort, were the donors. Using immunoSEQ multiplex PCR, the repertoire was profiled, and TCRdb retains in-frame clones only, with some absent. The table shows 90,000 to 100,000 clones, with approximately 93% occurring only once. The sequenced sample consisted of PBMCs. The rearrangement links TRBV19 to TRBJ2-6; no definite D call. The receptor's source is a woman aged 25-40 years in good health and CMV-seropositive. In DNA form, the CDR3 reads TGTGCCAGTAGTATCGACACCCGGGGGGCCAACGTCCTGACTTTC. Amino acid sequence: CASSIDTRGANVLTF. Variable domain in full (rest from reference TRBV19 and TRBJ2-6): DGGITQSPKYLFRKEGQNVTLSCEQNLNHDAMYWYRQDPGQGLRLIYYSQIVNDFQKGDIAEGYSVSREKKESFPLTVTSAQKNPTAFYLCASSIDTRGANVLTFGAGSRLTVL.